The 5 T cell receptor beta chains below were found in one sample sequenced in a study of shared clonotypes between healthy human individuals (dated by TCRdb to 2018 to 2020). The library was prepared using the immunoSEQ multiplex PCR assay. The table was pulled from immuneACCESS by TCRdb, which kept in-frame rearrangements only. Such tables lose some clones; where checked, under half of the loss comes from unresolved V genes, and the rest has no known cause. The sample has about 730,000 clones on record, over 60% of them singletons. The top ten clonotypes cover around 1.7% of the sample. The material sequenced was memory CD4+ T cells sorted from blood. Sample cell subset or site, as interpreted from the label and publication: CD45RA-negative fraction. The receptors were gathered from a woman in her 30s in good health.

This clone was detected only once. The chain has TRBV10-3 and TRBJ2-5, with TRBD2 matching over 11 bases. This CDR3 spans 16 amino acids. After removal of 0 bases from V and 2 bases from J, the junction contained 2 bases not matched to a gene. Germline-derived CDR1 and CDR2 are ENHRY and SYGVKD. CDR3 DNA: TGTGCCATCAGTGAGTCAGGGACTAGCGGACAAGAGACCCAGTACTTC. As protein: CAISESGTSGQETQYF.

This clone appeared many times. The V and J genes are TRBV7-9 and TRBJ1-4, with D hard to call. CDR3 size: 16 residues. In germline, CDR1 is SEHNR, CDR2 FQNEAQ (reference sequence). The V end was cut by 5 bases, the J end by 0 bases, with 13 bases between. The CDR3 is CASSPRTDATNEKLFF. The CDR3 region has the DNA TGTGCCAGCAGCCCGAGGACGGACGCAACTAATGAAAAACTGTTTTTT. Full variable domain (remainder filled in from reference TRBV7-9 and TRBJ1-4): DTGVSQNPRHKITKRGQNVTFRCDPISEHNRLYWYRQTLGQGPEFLTYFQNEAQLEKSRLLSDRFSAERPKGSFSTLEIQRTEQGDSAMYLCASSPRTDATNEKLFFGSGTQLSVL.

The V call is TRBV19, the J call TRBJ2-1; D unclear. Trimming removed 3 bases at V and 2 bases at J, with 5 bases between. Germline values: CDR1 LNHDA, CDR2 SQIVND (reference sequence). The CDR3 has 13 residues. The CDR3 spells CASSIFAYNEQFF. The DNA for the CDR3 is TGTGCCAGTAGTATCTTCGCCTACAATGAGCAGTTCTTC.

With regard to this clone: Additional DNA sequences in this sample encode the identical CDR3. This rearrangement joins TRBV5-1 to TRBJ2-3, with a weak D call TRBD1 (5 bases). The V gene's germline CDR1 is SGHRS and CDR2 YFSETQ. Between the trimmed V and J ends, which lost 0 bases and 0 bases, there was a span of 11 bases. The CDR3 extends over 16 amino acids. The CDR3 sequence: CASSLGQGASTDTQYF. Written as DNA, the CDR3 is TGCGCCAGCAGCTTGGGTCAGGGCGCTAGCACAGATACGCAGTATTTT.

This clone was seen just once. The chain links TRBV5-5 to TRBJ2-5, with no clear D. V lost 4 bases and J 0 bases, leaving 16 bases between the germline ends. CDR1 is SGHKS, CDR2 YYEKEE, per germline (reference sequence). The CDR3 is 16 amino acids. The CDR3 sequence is CASSPLQRGYQETQYF. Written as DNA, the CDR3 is TGTGCCAGCAGCCCACTACAACGCGGCTACCAAGAGACCCAGTACTTC.